The clone carrying this T cell receptor (beta chain) was seen ten or more times. Its antigen is unknown. This sample is drawn from a study of Graves' ophthalmopathy and Graves' hyperthyroidism. Study-wide results and caveats: The model reached around 70% sensitivity and about 72% specificity for predicting ophthalmopathy progression. In blood appeared most of the expanded thyroid clonotypes whose frequency exceeded 0.001.

Exclusion covered patients with other autoimmune diseases or uncontrolled infections (as well as pregnancy or lactation). Clinical symptoms and serum thyroxine were used for diagnosis; TRAb, thyroid ultrasound and orbital computed tomography were also relied on. RNA transcripts yielded amplified TCR beta CDR3 regions. After a first-round RT-PCR with HTBI primers, a second-round multiplex PCR was run. MiXCR was run by TCRdb on the multiplex PCR reads, yielding one entry per CDR3 protein. The sample shows about 410,000 distinct CDR3 sequences, 15% to 20% of them seen only once. Sample: peripheral blood. The clonotype originates from a woman aged 18-29 years with Graves' ophthalmopathy.

This CDR3 is CSVAHHETGELFF. The CDR3 DNA is TGCAGCGTCGCCCACCATGAGACCGGGGAGCTGTTTTTT. V usage is TRBV29-1 and J usage is TRBJ2-2; D is unresolved. V gave up 6 bases and J gave up 5 bases, with 13 bases separating them. CDR3 length: 13 residues. The V gene's germline CDR1 is SQVTM and CDR2 ANQGSEA.